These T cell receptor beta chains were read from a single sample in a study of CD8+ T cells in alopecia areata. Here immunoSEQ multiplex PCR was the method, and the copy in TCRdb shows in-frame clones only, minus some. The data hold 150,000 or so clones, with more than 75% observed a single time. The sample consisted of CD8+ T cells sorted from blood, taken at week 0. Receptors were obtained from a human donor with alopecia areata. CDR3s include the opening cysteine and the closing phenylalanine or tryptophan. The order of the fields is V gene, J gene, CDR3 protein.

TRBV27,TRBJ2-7,CASSLLTGRSYEQYF
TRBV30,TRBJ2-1,CAWATDNWNEQFF
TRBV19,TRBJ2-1,CASQTSNEQFF
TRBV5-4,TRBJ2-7,CASSLELAGEQYF
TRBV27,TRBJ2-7,CASSRTVNYEQYF
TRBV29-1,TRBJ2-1,CSVVGTDYNEQFF
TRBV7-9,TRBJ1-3,CASSPPGPSSGNTIYF
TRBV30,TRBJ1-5,CAWSSGSNQPQHF
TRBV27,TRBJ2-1,CASSPDTTSSYNEQFF
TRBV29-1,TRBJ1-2,CSVEVLDGYTF
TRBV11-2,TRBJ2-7,CASSPAGGSYEQYF
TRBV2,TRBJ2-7,CASSDSPDAYEQYF
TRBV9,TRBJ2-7,CASSSILGDEQYF
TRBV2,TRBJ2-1,CATQASVNEQFF
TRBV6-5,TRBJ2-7,CASSFRGNYEQYF
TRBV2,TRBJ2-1,CASRVTTEQFF
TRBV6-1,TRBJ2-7,CASSENTGPGYEQYF
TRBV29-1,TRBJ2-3,CSVVVAGTDTQYF
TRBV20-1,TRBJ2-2,CSARWTGELFF
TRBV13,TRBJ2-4,CASSPRGDINIQYF
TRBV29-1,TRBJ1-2,CSADSGTGGYYGYTF
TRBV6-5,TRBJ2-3,CASSYLDRTTDTQYF
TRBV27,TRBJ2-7,CASSPQGNEQYF
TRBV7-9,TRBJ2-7,CASSPAAYEQYF
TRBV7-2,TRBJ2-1,CAIRGGNEQFF
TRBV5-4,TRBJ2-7,CASSGTKGEQYF
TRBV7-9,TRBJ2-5,CASSLYGGDQETQYF
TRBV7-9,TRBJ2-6,CASSLGEAGANVLTF
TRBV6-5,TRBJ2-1,CASSLTGGLFNEQFF
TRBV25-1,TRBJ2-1,CASTLAGEQFF
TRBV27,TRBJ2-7,CASEGWRGTGGTYEQYF
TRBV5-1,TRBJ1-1,CASSEWTGSLDTEAFF
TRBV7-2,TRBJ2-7,CASSLTSIHEQYF
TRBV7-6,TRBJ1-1,CASSSGQGMNTEAFF
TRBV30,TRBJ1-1,CAWSPRYTEAFF
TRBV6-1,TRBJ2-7,CASSDGRAYEQYF
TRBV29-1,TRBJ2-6,CSVEESAGANVLTF